The present entry profiles one TCR beta chain with its context. Its specificity is not known. Germline V gives CDR1 LNHNV, CDR2 YYDKDF (reference sequence). V lost 3 bases and J lost 5, with 7 bases in between. CDR3 length equals 12 residues. This sample was taken from a study of T-cell reconstitution after alpha-beta-depleted transplantation in children. Points from the study as a whole: By one year post-transplant, T-cell counts and diversity largely arose from T cells that were newly produced. Where alpha-beta T cells came from about two months after transplant was reportedly several hundred expanded graft clones.

The authors prepared the TCRbeta library with unique molecular identifiers. Via MiXCR, TCRdb re-called the PCR reads, giving one row per CDR3 protein. The sample lists about 980,000 distinct CDR3 sequences, about 29% occurring once. Specimen: PBMCs, mostly from graft donor cells, collected 360 days after TCRalphabeta/CD19-depleted stem cell transplant. The chain has TRBV15 and TRBJ2-5; D is uncertain. The TCR sequence derives from a boy younger than two who had a stem cell transplant for SCID, so the T cells may come from the graft donor. CDR3 sequence reads: CATSSGFETQYF. The CDR3 DNA follows: TGTGCCACCAGCAGTGGGTTCGAGACCCAGTACTTC.